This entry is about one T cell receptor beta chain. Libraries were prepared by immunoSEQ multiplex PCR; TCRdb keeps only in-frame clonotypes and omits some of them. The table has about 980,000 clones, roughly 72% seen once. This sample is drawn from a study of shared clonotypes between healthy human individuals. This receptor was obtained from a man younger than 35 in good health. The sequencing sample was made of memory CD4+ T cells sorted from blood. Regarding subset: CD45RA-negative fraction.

In nucleotides, the CDR3 is TGTGCTAGTGGGCTACAGTCCTCTGGGGCCAACGTCCTGACTTTC. Translating gives CASGLQSSGANVLTF. The V call is TRBV12-5, the J call TRBJ2-6; no definite D call. Between the trimmed V and J ends, which lost 6 bases and 0 bases, there was a span of 9 bases. From germline, CDR1 is LGHNT and CDR2 FRNRAP. This CDR3 comprises 15 residues.